This TCR beta chain is drawn from a study of blood T cell repertoires in COVID-19 (dated by TCRdb to 2019 to 2021). General notes on the study: Collaborator samples came from the United States, Italy and Spain and covered acute and convalescent phases of COVID-19. The prospective study material was composed of cDNA or gDNA derived from T cells, B-cell-depleted T cells, or PBMCs. Deeply sampled blood TCRbeta repertoires from subjects exposed to, actively infected with, or recovered from COVID-19 were included in the dataset. The repertoires were released in a freely available public database intended as a resource for research on the immune response to SARS-CoV-2. Samples were obtained from the ongoing ImmuneRACE study (first 160 participants) and from approximately 1,200 subjects provided by 6 global collaborators. Nearly every sample came with metadata listing a de-identified subject ID, COVID-19 status, age in years and sex. HLA class I and class II types, where available, came from metadata supplied by the sample provider rather than from assay-based typing. What the study reported, not specific to this receptor: The amount of clinical and demographic metadata varied by source and participant and was provided uncurated.

The CDR3, cysteine through phenylalanine, is 15 amino acids long. Of the read, only the CDR3 DNA is kept; its 45 bases are in frame from base 1. Trimmed from V: 6 bases; trimmed from J: 1 base; junction bases lacking a gene match: 4. CDR1 and CDR2 are read off the germline V gene (reference sequence) as LGHDT and YNNKEL. On this clone itself: The clone's antigen remains unknown. No base quality information exists; no much larger clone differs at one position.

The immunoSEQ Assay, a bias-controlled multiplex PCR, was used to amplify TCRbeta CDR3 regions from genomic DNA. Under the source paper's analysis protocol: The number of nucleated cells in each sample was estimated by amplification of reference gene primers within the assay. To quantify the absolute abundance of each unique TCRbeta CDR3 rearrangement, sequence reads were collapsed and filtered. For each sample, productive Simpson clonality was calculated as the square root of Simpson's diversity index over productive rearrangements. This immuneACCESS table, as held by TCRdb, lists in-frame sequences with V and J called but not all clones. Of the missing ones, under half trace to an unresolved V gene in checked studies; the others have no known cause. V, J and clone size were drawn from that table, and D and trimming were deduced from the DNA. The sample includes 150,000 or so clones, with roughly 80% observed a single time. Roughly 5.1% of the sample is held by the ten biggest clonotypes.

In Seattle, one collaborating source enrolled patients while the infection was active and tracked those patients longitudinally over the course of disease. The collaborating institutions used their own protocols to collect whole blood in K2EDTA tubes. Collaborator samples were shipped for TCRbeta analysis as frozen whole blood, isolated PBMCs, or DNA extracted from either sample type. The chain links TRBV3-1 (or the pseudogene TRBV3-2) with TRBJ1-3, with TRBD1 identical over 9 junction bases. The TCR originated in a woman in her seventies with COVID-19, enrolled during active disease. The specimen sequenced was peripheral blood. The CDR3 region has the sequence CASRTGTGSGNTIYF. The nucleotide sequence reads TGTGCCAGCAGGACCGGGACAGGGTCTGGAAACACCATATATTTT.